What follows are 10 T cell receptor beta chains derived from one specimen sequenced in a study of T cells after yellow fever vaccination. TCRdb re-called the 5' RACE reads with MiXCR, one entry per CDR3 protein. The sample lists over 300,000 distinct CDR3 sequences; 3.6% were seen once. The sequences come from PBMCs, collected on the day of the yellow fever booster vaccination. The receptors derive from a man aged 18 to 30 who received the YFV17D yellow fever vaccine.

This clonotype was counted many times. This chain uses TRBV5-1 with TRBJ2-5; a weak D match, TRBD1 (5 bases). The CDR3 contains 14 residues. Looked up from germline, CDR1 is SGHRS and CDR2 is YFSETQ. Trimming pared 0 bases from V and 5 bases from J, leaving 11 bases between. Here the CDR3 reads CASSLGGPRETQYF. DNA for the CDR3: TGCGCCAGCAGCTTGGGGGGCCCCCGGGAGACCCAGTACTTC.

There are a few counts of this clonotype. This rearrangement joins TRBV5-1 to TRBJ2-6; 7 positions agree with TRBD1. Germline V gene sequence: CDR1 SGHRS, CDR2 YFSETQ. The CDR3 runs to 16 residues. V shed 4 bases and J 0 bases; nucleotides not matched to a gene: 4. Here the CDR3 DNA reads TGCGCCAGCAGCAGGGGACAGCCCTCTGGGGCCAACGTCCTGACTTTC. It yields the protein CASSRGQPSGANVLTF.

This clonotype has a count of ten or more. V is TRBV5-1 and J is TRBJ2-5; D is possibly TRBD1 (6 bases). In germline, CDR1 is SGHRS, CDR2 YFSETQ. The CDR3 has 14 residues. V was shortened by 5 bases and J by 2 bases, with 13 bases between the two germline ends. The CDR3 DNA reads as TGCGCCAGCAGTCTCCGGGACATACAAGAGACCCAGTACTTC. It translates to CASSLRDIQETQYF.

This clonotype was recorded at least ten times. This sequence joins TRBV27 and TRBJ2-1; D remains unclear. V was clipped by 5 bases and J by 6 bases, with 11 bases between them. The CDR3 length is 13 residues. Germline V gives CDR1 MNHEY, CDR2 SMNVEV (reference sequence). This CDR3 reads CASSVLAANEQFF. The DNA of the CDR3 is TGTGCCAGCAGTGTCCTGGCAGCCAATGAGCAGTTCTTC.

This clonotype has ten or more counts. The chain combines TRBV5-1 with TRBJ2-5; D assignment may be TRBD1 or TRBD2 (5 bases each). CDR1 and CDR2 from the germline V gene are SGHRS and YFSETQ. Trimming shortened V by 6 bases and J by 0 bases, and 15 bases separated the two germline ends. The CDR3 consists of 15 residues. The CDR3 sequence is CASTPGRQYQETQYF. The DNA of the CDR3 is TGCGCCAGCACCCCGGGACGGCAGTACCAAGAGACCCAGTACTTC. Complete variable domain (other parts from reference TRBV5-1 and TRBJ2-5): KAGVTQTPRYLIKTRGQQVTLSCSPISGHRSVSWYQQTPGQGLQFLFEYFSETQRNKGNFPGRFSGRQFSNSRSEMNVSTLELGDSALYLCASTPGRQYQETQYFGPGTRLLVL.

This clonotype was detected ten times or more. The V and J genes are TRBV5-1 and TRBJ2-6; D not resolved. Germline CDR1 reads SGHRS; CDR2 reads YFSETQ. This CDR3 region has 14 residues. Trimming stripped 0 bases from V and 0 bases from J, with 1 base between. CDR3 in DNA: TGCGCCAGCAGCTTGGCCTCTGGGGCCAACGTCCTGACTTTC. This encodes CASSLASGANVLTF.

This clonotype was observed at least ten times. The CDR3 protein is CSARGSSSHNEQFF. The CDR3 DNA follows: TGCAGTGCTAGAGGATCCAGCAGCCACAATGAGCAGTTCTTC. The chain is built from TRBV20-1 and TRBJ2-1; D is unclear. Germline V lookup: CDR1 DFQATT, CDR2 SNEGSKA (reference sequence). With 1 base removed from V and 5 bases from J, the gap between germline ends came to 12 bases. The CDR3 length is 14 residues.

The CDR3 DNA sequence: TGCGCCAGCAGCCCACCCCCGGGACGGAAAAATCAGCCCCAGCATTTT. The encoded protein is CASSPPPGRKNQPQHF. This chain links TRBV4-3 with TRBJ1-5, with TRBD1 as a possible D gene (5 bases). CDR1 and CDR2 from the germline V gene are LGHNA and YSLEER. Deletions cut 4 bases from V and 4 bases from J, with 17 bases between. The CDR3 is 16 residues long.

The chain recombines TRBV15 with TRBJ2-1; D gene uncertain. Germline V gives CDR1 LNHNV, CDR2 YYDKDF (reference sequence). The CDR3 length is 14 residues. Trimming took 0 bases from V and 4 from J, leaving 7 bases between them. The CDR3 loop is CATSRDLQYNEQFF. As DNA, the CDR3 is TGTGCCACCAGCAGAGATTTACAATACAATGAGCAGTTCTTC.

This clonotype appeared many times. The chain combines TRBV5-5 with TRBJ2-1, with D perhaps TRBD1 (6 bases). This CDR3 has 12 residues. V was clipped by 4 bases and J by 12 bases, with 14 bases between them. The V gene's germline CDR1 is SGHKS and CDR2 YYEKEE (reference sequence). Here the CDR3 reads CASSLLGARQFF. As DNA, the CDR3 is TGTGCCAGCAGCCTGTTGGGGGCCAGGCAGTTCTTC.